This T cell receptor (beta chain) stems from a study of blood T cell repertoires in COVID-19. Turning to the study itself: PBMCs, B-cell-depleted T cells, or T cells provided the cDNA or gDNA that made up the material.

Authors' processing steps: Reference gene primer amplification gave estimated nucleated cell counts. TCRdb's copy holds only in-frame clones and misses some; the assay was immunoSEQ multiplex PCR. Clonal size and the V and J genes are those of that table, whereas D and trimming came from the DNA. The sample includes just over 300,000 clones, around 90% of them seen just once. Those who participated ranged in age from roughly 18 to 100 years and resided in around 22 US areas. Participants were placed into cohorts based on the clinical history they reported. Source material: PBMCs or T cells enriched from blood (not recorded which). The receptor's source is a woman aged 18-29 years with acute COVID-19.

For the CDR3, the DNA is TGTGCCAGCAGCTTAGTCGACAGGCCGAACACTGAAGCTTTCTTT. Amino acid sequence: CASSLVDRPNTEAFF. The chain has TRBV7-9 and TRBJ1-1; D possibly corresponds to TRBD1 (6 bases). Germline lookup yields CDR1 SEHNR and CDR2 FQNEAQ (reference sequence). CDR3 length equals 15 residues. Between the trimmed V and J ends, which lost 1 base and 1 base, there was a span of 10 bases. Combining the CDR3 with reference TRBV7-9 and TRBJ1-1 gives the whole variable domain DTGVSQNPRHKITKRGQNVTFRCDPISEHNRLYWYRQTLGQGPEFLTYFQNEAQLEKSRLLSDRFSAERPKGSFSTLEIQRTEQGDSAMYLCASSLVDRPNTEAFFGQGTRLTVV.